This T cell receptor beta chain was recovered during a study of blood T cell repertoires in COVID-19. Study at large: Acute-phase and convalescent COVID-19 samples originated in the United States, Italy and Spain. Nucleic acid was either cDNA or gDNA, and it came from T cells, B-cell-depleted T cells, or PBMCs.

Libraries were prepared by immunoSEQ multiplex PCR; TCRdb keeps only in-frame clonotypes and omits some of them. Of about 150,000 clones in the sample, roughly 91% were seen once. The receptor was derived from a man aged 60-69 years with active or convalescent COVID-19. Material: peripheral blood.

The DNA of the CDR3 is TGCGCCAGCAGCCAAGCCCCACCCGGGTCCGGGGAGCTGTTTTTT. It translates to CASSQAPPGSGELFF. The chain employs TRBV4-3 and TRBJ2-2; no clear D. Germline loops: CDR1 LGHNA, CDR2 YSLEER. The CDR3 length is 15 residues. Trimming left V 1 base short and J 6 bases short, with 12 bases between.